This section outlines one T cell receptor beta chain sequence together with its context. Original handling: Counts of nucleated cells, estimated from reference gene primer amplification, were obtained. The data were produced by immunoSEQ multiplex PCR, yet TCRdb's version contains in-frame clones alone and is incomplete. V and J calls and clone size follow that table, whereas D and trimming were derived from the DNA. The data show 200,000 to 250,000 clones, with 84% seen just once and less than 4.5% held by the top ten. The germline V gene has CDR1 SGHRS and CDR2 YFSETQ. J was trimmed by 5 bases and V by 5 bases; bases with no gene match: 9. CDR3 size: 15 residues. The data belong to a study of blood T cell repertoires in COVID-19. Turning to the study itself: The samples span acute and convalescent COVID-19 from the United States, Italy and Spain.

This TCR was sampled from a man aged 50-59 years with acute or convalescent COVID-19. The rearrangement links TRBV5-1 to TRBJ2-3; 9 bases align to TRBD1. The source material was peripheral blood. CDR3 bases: TGCGCCAGCAGTAACCGGGACAGGGCAGGAGATACGCAGTATTTT. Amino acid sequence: CASSNRDRAGDTQYF.